This entry lists 29 T cell receptor beta chains sequenced from one sample in a study of cytomegalovirus exposure and HLA in healthy donors. The primer mix had 60 Vbeta and 13 Jbeta primers. The protocol was immunoSEQ multiplex PCR, while the TCRdb copy is restricted to in-frame clones and leaves out a portion. The sample has roughly 150,000 clones; roughly four fifths are singletons. The sample consisted of PBMCs. The receptors derive from a woman aged 40 to 49 in good health and CMV-seronegative.

The rearrangement joins TRBV28 to TRBJ2-7, with 11 bases that match TRBD1. CDR1 and CDR2 (germline): MDHEN, SYDVKM. CDR3 length: 15 residues. Unmatched junction bases numbered 5, after V lost 2 bases and J lost 5 bases. In DNA form, the CDR3 reads TGTGCCAGCAGTTTAGCGGGACAGGGGGACGACGAGCAGTACTTC. As protein: CASSLAGQGDDEQYF.

This clone was seen just once. The J gene is TRBJ2-5, the V gene TRBV19, with a tentative D call TRBD2 (6 bases). The germline V gene encodes CDR1 LNHDA and CDR2 SQIVND (reference sequence). The CDR3 runs to 13 residues. V was pared by 5 bases and J by 3 bases, with 10 bases between. CDR3 coding DNA: TGTGCCAGTAGTCCTAGGACTAAAGAGACCCAGTACTTC. Translated, it gives CASSPRTKETQYF.

Regarding this clone: A read error may account for a junction end that differs from germline. This chain uses TRBV7-7 with TRBJ2-5, with TRBD2 matching 9 bases. The CDR3 is 14 amino acids. Looked up from germline, CDR1 is SSHAT and CDR2 is FNYEAQ (reference sequence). CDR3 in DNA: TGTGCTAGCAGCGCCGGGACTAGCAAGGAGACCCAGTACTTC. Translation: CASSAGTSKETQYF.

The chain is built from TRBV10-1 and TRBJ2-2; D is unclear. From germline, CDR1 is WNHNN and CDR2 SYGVQD (reference sequence). The CDR3 runs to 12 residues. With 6 bases removed from V and 7 bases from J, the gap between germline ends came to 9 bases. The CDR3 sequence is CASRKESGELFF. The CDR3 coding sequence is TGCGCCAGCAGGAAGGAGAGCGGGGAGCTGTTTTTT.

The chain carries TRBV11-3 and TRBJ2-3; 13 nucleotides match TRBD2. With V trimmed by 4 bases and J by 1 base, 5 bases remained unmatched. This CDR3 has 17 amino acids. CDR1 SGHNT and CDR2 YENEEA come from the germline V gene. The CDR3 protein is CASSSRTSGRGTDTQYF. The CDR3 DNA follows: TGTGCCAGCAGCTCCCGGACTAGCGGGAGAGGCACAGATACGCAGTATTTT.

The J gene is TRBJ2-1, the V gene TRBV9; the match to TRBD2 covers 7 bases. The CDR3 totals 15 residues. CDR1 SGDLS and CDR2 YYNGEE come from the germline V gene. The V and J ends lost 6 bases and 7 bases, in that order; junction bases with no gene match: 13. CDR3 loop: CASTRGGGSENEQFF. In DNA form, the CDR3 reads TGTGCCAGCACCCGAGGAGGCGGGAGTGAGAATGAGCAGTTCTTC.

The genes are TRBV5-1 and TRBJ2-7, with D maybe TRBD1 (6 bases). Germline-derived CDR1 and CDR2 are SGHRS and YFSETQ. The length of the CDR3 is 15 residues. V shed 5 bases and J shed 2 bases, with 17 bases lying between them. The CDR3 sequence: CASSTGTLNTYEQYF. In nucleotides, the CDR3 is TGCGCCAGCAGTACCGGGACACTTAATACCTACGAGCAGTACTTC.

The chain has TRBV5-1 and TRBJ2-1; 12 bases line up with TRBD1. After removal of 4 bases from V and 5 bases from J, the junction contained 4 bases not matched to a gene. The CDR3 covers 15 residues. Germline assignment: CDR1 SGHRS and CDR2 YFSETQ. The CDR3 DNA is TGCGCCAGCAGCGCCGGGACAGGGGGCCACAATGAGCAGTTCTTC. This gives the protein CASSAGTGGHNEQFF.

This clone was detected many times. The J gene is TRBJ2-7, the V gene TRBV2, with D possibly TRBD2 on 5 matching bases. V was trimmed by 5 bases and J by 0 bases, leaving 8 bases between them. Germline V gene lookup returns CDR1 SNHLY and CDR2 FYNNEI. The length of the CDR3 is 13 residues. The CDR3 DNA follows: TGTGCCAGCAGTCCTAGCCTCTCCTACGAGCAGTACTTC. As protein: CASSPSLSYEQYF.

The chain links TRBV2 to TRBJ1-5; a weak D match, TRBD1 (6 bases). Trimming shortened V by 6 bases and J by 4 bases, and 16 bases separated the two germline ends. The germline CDR1 and CDR2 sequences are SNHLY and FYNNEI. The CDR3 extends over 15 amino acids. CDR3 residues: CASRGTPVSNQPQHF. CDR3 sequence (DNA): TGTGCCAGCAGAGGGACACCAGTTTCTAATCAGCCCCAGCATTTT.

This clone turned up a few times. J is TRBJ2-7 and V is TRBV10-3, with D possibly being TRBD1 (5 bases). The germline CDR1 and CDR2 sequences are ENHRY and SYGVKD. Trimming cost V 2 bases and J 2 bases, with 13 bases left between them. The CDR3 totals 15 residues. CDR3 bases: TGTGCCATCAGTGAGGGGGCGGTAGGGACCTACGAGCAGTACTTC. As protein: CAISEGAVGTYEQYF.

This rearrangement joins TRBV13 to TRBJ2-2; D perhaps matches TRBD1 (5 bases). From germline, CDR1 is PRHDT and CDR2 FYEKMQ (reference sequence). Trimming left V 0 bases short and J 4 bases short, with 15 bases between. CDR3 length: 17 residues. This chain's CDR3 is CASSLGREDTPTGELFF. The CDR3 DNA sequence: TGTGCCAGCAGCTTAGGCCGAGAGGACACTCCCACCGGGGAGCTGTTTTTT.

CDR3 loop: CSGGWDRVRGYTF. The CDR3 nucleotides read TGCAGCGGTGGCTGGGACAGGGTACGTGGCTACACCTTC. V and J are TRBV29-1 and TRBJ1-2; 9 nucleotides align to TRBD1. This CDR3 spans 13 amino acids. With V trimmed by 7 bases and J by 7 bases, 10 bases remained unmatched. CDR1 and CDR2 (germline): SQVTM, ANQGSEA.

This chain links TRBV5-1 with TRBJ2-1; TRBD2 agrees at 9 bases. This CDR3 region has 15 residues. Losses at the gene ends were 2 bases for V and 8 bases for J; bases not matched to a gene: 8. Germline CDR1 SGHRS, CDR2 YFSETQ. DNA for the CDR3: TGCGCCAGCAGCTTAGGCCTAGCGGGACTCGATGAGCAGTTCTTC. It is translated as CASSLGLAGLDEQFF. Filled out from reference TRBV5-1 and TRBJ2-1, the complete variable domain reads KAGVTQTPRYLIKTRGQQVTLSCSPISGHRSVSWYQQTPGQGLQFLFEYFSETQRNKGNFPGRFSGRQFSNSRSEMNVSTLELGDSALYLCASSLGLAGLDEQFFGPGTRLTVL.

The chain employs TRBV5-1 and TRBJ2-3, with 8 bases lining up with TRBD1. Trimming cost V 4 bases and J 0 bases; bases outside gene matches: 4. The CDR3 loop spans 15 amino acids. CDR1 is SGHRS and CDR2 is YFSETQ in the germline V gene. For the CDR3, the DNA is TGCGCCAGCAGCGACGGACAGGGTAGCACAGATACGCAGTATTTT. This codes for CASSDGQGSTDTQYF.

On this clone itself: An end of the junction differs from the germline gene, which may be a read error. CDR3 amino acids: CASSWDRDTKAFF. In DNA, the CDR3 is TGTGCCAGCAGTTGGGACAGGGACACTAAAGCTTTCTTT. The chain has TRBV6-5 and TRBJ1-1; 9 bases line up with TRBD1. This CDR3 region has 13 residues. From germline, CDR1 is MNHEY and CDR2 SVGAGI.

The rearrangement joins TRBV2 to TRBJ2-7; 7 bases fit TRBD2. Per the germline V gene, CDR1 is SNHLY and CDR2 is FYNNEI. The CDR3 is made up of 11 amino acids. The J segment lost 6 bases and the V segment lost 11 bases, leaving 7 bases of the junction unmatched. The CDR3 nucleotides are TGTGCCGCGGGGGAGGGAGTCGAGCAGTACTTC. This encodes CAAGEGVEQYF. Complete variable domain (other parts from reference TRBV2 and TRBJ2-7): EPEVTQTPSHQVTQMGQEVILRCVPISNHLYFYWYRQILGQKVEFLVSFYNNEISEKSEIFDDQFSVERPDGSNFTLKIRSTKLEDSAMYFCAAGEGVEQYFGPGTRLTVT.

In the case of this clone: The junction differs from germline at one of its ends, possibly a read error. The chain links TRBV2 to TRBJ2-7; 10 bases line up with TRBD2. The CDR3 contains 14 residues. Germline loops: CDR1 SNHLY, CDR2 FYNNEI. This CDR3 is CASSEARTSGSKSF. The CDR3, as DNA: TGTGCCAGCAGTGAAGCGCGGACTAGCGGTTCTAAGTCCTTC.

J is TRBJ2-6 and V is TRBV9, with 8 bases matching TRBD2. After removal of 1 base from V and 3 bases from J, the junction contained 6 bases not matched to a gene. The CDR3 covers 17 residues. Germline V gene sequence: CDR1 SGDLS, CDR2 YYNGEE. Here the CDR3 reads CASSVHTGRGGANVLTF. CDR3 sequence (DNA): TGTGCCAGCAGCGTACACACCGGGAGGGGTGGGGCCAACGTCCTGACTTTC.

The rearrangement joins TRBV28 to TRBJ1-2, with a weak D call TRBD1 (6 bases). This CDR3 has 16 residues. CDR1 and CDR2 (germline): MDHEN, SYDVKM. The germline V and J ends were trimmed by 4 bases and 6 bases, with 21 bases remaining between them. CDR3 protein: CASSYPGGGGEDGYTF. CDR3 nucleotide sequence: TGTGCCAGCAGTTACCCTGGAGGGGGGGGCGAGGATGGCTACACCTTC.

The chain uses TRBV11-2 and TRBJ1-1, with D unresolved. The CDR3 totals 13 residues. V shed 5 bases and J shed 5 bases, with 12 bases lying between them. Per the germline V gene, CDR1 is SGHAT and CDR2 is FQNNGV. For the CDR3, the DNA is TGTGCCAGCAGCCCTCTAAAGATGACTGAAGCTTTCTTT. This translates into CASSPLKMTEAFF.

The chain uses TRBV11-3 and TRBJ2-5; 9 bases agree with TRBD1. The V gene end was trimmed by 3 bases and the J gene end by 5 bases; junction bases not matched to a gene: 13. Germline V gives CDR1 SGHNT, CDR2 YENEEA. CDR3 length: 17 amino acids. In DNA, the CDR3 is TGTGCCAGCAGCTTGAAGGGGGACAGGGAAGTAGCGGAGACCCAGTACTTC. Protein sequence: CASSLKGDREVAETQYF.

CDR3 coding DNA: TGTGCCAGCAGCCAAGGGCTGGCCCAGCATTTT. Protein sequence: CASSQGLAQHF. This rearrangement joins TRBV4-2 to TRBJ1-5, with D hard to call. The germline V gene encodes CDR1 LGHNA and CDR2 YNFKEQ. The CDR3 is 11 residues long. V shed 1 base and J shed 11 bases, with 6 bases lying between them.

This sequence joins TRBV28 and TRBJ1-2; the D gene is possibly TRBD1 (5 bases). Trimming shortened V by 2 bases and J by 4 bases, and 11 bases separated the two germline ends. Germline V CDR1 and CDR2: MDHEN, SYDVKM. This CDR3 spans 14 amino acids. The CDR3 nucleotides are TGTGCCAGCAGTTTAGTGGACGGGGGCTATGGCTACACCTTC. Protein: CASSLVDGGYGYTF.

V is TRBV6-1 and J is TRBJ1-4, with D tentatively TRBD1 (5 bases). Between the trimmed V and J ends, which lost 4 bases and 0 bases, there was a span of 9 bases. The germline V gene encodes CDR1 MNHNS and CDR2 SASEGT. The CDR3 has 15 residues. Here the CDR3 reads CASSVDRPTNEKLFF. The CDR3 coding sequence is TGTGCCAGCAGTGTTGACAGACCAACTAATGAAAAACTGTTTTTT.

The chain combines TRBV2 with TRBJ2-7; no clear D. Per the germline V gene, CDR1 is SNHLY and CDR2 is FYNNEI. This CDR3 is 16 amino acids long. V lost 4 bases and J 6 bases, leaving 22 bases between the germline ends. The DNA for the CDR3 is TGTGCCAGCAGTGGGTCTGGTAGCCCTGGCGCGGTCGAGCAGTACTTC. The encoded protein is CASSGSGSPGAVEQYF.

This clone appeared a few times. The V and J genes are TRBV6-5 and TRBJ1-2; D unclear. The CDR3 extends over 12 amino acids. The germline gives CDR1 MNHEY, CDR2 SVGAGI. Deletions cut 2 bases from V and 6 bases from J, with 7 bases between. The CDR3 DNA reads as TGTGCCAGCAGTTACCCCGGGAATGGCTACACCTTC. Protein product: CASSYPGNGYTF.

The chain couples TRBV5-1 to TRBJ2-1; possibly TRBD1 for D (6 bases). V gave up 4 bases and J gave up 3 bases, with 14 bases separating them. The germline V gene has CDR1 SGHRS and CDR2 YFSETQ. The CDR3 is 15 amino acids. The CDR3 sequence is CASSVTGSNYNEQFF. CDR3 coding DNA: TGCGCCAGCAGCGTGACAGGTTCCAACTACAATGAGCAGTTCTTC.

Only one count was recorded for this clone. V is TRBV5-1 and J is TRBJ2-7; 8 nucleotides agree with TRBD2. The CDR3 sequence is 15 residues long. The J segment lost 0 bases and the V segment lost 0 bases, leaving 2 bases of the junction unmatched. Germline CDR1 reads SGHRS; CDR2 reads YFSETQ. CDR3 sequence (DNA): TGCGCCAGCAGCTTGGGAGGGACTAGCTCCTACGAGCAGTACTTC. Translating gives CASSLGGTSSYEQYF. Complete variable domain (other parts from reference TRBV5-1 and TRBJ2-7): KAGVTQTPRYLIKTRGQQVTLSCSPISGHRSVSWYQQTPGQGLQFLFEYFSETQRNKGNFPGRFSGRQFSNSRSEMNVSTLELGDSALYLCASSLGGTSSYEQYFGPGTRLTVT.